This TCR beta chain was sequenced during a study of blood T cell repertoires in COVID-19. Authors' data handling: The authors estimated nucleated cell counts from reference gene primer amplification. Produced via immunoSEQ multiplex PCR; TCRdb's table is partial and in-frame only. V, J and clone size are taken as reported in that table, and D and trimming were inferred from the DNA itself. The sample holds some 230,000 clones, around four fifths seen once. Participants came from roughly 23 US areas, aged roughly 18 to 95 years. V shed 5 bases and J shed 4 bases, with 11 bases lying between them. CDR3 length: 13 residues. Germline values: CDR1 LGHNA, CDR2 YSLEER.

The chain joins TRBV4-3 to TRBJ1-1; TRBD1 might be the D (5 bases). This clonotype was sampled from a man aged 35 to 55 who had recovered from COVID-19. Sequencing was carried out using PBMCs or T cells enriched from blood (not recorded which). In DNA form, the CDR3 reads TGCGCCAGCAGCATAAATCAGGGCACTGAAGCTTTCTTT. Translation gives CASSINQGTEAFF.